This TCR beta chain emerged from a study of blood T cell repertoires in COVID-19. Original methodology: Estimated nucleated cell counts came from reference gene primer amplification. The protocol was immunoSEQ multiplex PCR, while the TCRdb copy is restricted to in-frame clones and leaves out a portion. V and J calls plus clone size are reproduced from that table; the DNA served to infer D and trimming. Among roughly 280,000 clones listed, 86% were seen once. This sequence was found in a man between 40 and 49 years old with active or convalescent COVID-19. The sequencing input was peripheral blood.

CDR3 DNA: TGTGCCAGCAGTTCCGGGACAGGGCCTGAAGCTTTCTTT. This translates into CASSSGTGPEAFF. The rearrangement links TRBV27 to TRBJ1-1; the match to TRBD1 covers 9 bases. CDR1 MNHEY and CDR2 SMNVEV come from the germline V gene (reference sequence). J lost 6 bases, V lost 4 bases, and 3 bases had no gene match. The CDR3 has 13 amino acids.